This is a list of T cell receptor beta chains from one sample in a study of OX40 agonist ivuxolimab in advanced cancers. Here immunoSEQ multiplex PCR was the method, and the copy in TCRdb shows in-frame clones only, minus some. Here the sample spans around 72,000 clones, about 88% being singletons. The input for sequencing was CD4+ or CD8+ T cells sorted from blood, taken in a trial of the OX40 agonist ivuxolimab. The receptors here all came from an adult with an advanced solid tumor such as melanoma, head and neck, liver or kidney cancer. Both conserved end residues are part of each CDR3. The D gene is left open where the match is weak. Size tells how often a clone was seen (once, few, many) or the class of an expanded clone, and some rows leave it out.

D: -
V: TRBV29-1
size: -
J: TRBJ1-2
CDR3: CTTWGYNYGYTF
DNA: TGCACCACCTGGGGCTATAACTATGGCTACACCTTC

D: -
V: TRBV6-1
size: -
J: TRBJ2-1
CDR3: CASTPTGYNEQFF
DNA: TGTGCCAGCACCCCGACAGGCTACAATGAGCAGTTCTTC

D: TRBD1
V: TRBV7-9
size: few
J: TRBJ2-7
CDR3: CASSFGDSPYEQYF
DNA: TGTGCCAGCAGCTTCGGGGACAGCCCCTACGAGCAGTACTTC

D: TRBD1
V: TRBV15
size: few
J: TRBJ2-7
CDR3: CATSRDPGTGYEQYF
DNA: TGTGCCACCAGCAGAGATCCAGGGACAGGGTACGAGCAGTACTTC

D: -
V: TRBV6-1
size: -
J: TRBJ1-2
CDR3: CASSLERYGYTF
DNA: TGTGCCAGCAGCCTAGAGAGGTATGGCTACACCTTC

D: TRBD1
V: TRBV6-5
size: -
J: TRBJ1-5
CDR3: CASSPDRDRQPQHF
DNA: TGTGCCAGCAGCCCTGACAGGGACAGGCAGCCCCAGCATTTT

D: -
V: TRBV5-8
size: once
J: TRBJ1-4
CDR3: CASSFPWSEKLFF
DNA: TGTGCCAGCAGCTTCCCATGGTCCGAAAAACTGTTTTTT

D: TRBD1
V: TRBV6-1
size: -
J: TRBJ2-7
CDR3: CAAQGIEYEQYF
DNA: TGTGCCGCACAGGGGATCGAGTACGAGCAGTACTTC

D: -
V: TRBV5-1
size: -
J: TRBJ2-7
CDR3: CASSEQGEAYEQYF
DNA: TGCGCCAGCTCAGAACAGGGTGAGGCCTACGAGCAGTACTTC

D: -
V: TRBV7-9
size: -
J: TRBJ2-1
CDR3: CASSLDNEQFF
DNA: TGTGCCAGCAGCCTTGACAATGAGCAGTTCTTC

D: -
V: TRBV28
size: -
J: TRBJ1-1
CDR3: CASSLRPVLGTEAFF
DNA: TGTGCCAGCAGTTTAAGACCCGTCCTCGGCACTGAAGCTTTCTTT

D: -
V: TRBV2
size: -
J: TRBJ2-7
CDR3: CASGRNSYEQYF
DNA: TGTGCCAGCGGCAGAAACTCCTACGAGCAGTACTTC

D: -
V: TRBV29-1
size: -
J: TRBJ2-7
CDR3: CSVVEAYEQYF
DNA: TGCAGCGTTGTTGAAGCCTACGAGCAGTACTTC

D: -
V: TRBV18
size: -
J: TRBJ2-2
CDR3: CASSPLGMGELFF
DNA: TGTGCCAGCTCACCACTGGGCATGGGGGAGCTGTTTTTT

D: TRBD1
V: TRBV27
size: -
J: TRBJ2-5
CDR3: CASSLYYDRAWETQYF
DNA: TGTGCCAGCAGTTTGTATTATGACAGGGCCTGGGAGACCCAGTACTTC

D: -
V: TRBV6-1
size: once
J: TRBJ2-2
CDR3: CASSPYGTGTGELFF
DNA: TGTGCCAGCAGTCCATACGGGACGGGCACCGGGGAGCTGTTTTTT

D: -
V: TRBV2
size: once
J: TRBJ1-1
CDR3: CASTRTIFSMNTEAFF
DNA: TGTGCCAGCACCCGAACCATTTTCTCTATGAACACTGAAGCTTTCTTT

D: -
V: TRBV18
size: -
J: TRBJ1-1
CDR3: CASSPNTEAFF
DNA: TGTGCCAGCTCCCCCAACACTGAAGCTTTCTTT

D: -
V: TRBV11-3
size: -
J: TRBJ2-1
CDR3: CASSFGSSSYNEQFF
DNA: TGTGCCAGCAGCTTTGGCTCCTCCTCCTACAATGAGCAGTTCTTC

D: TRBD1
V: TRBV5-1
size: -
J: TRBJ2-7
CDR3: CASSLDGQANAYEQYF
DNA: TGCGCCAGCAGCTTGGATGGACAGGCAAACGCCTACGAGCAGTACTTC

D: TRBD1
V: TRBV6-5
size: -
J: TRBJ2-7
CDR3: CASSYQGAVSYEQYF
DNA: TGTGCCAGCAGTTATCAGGGGGCGGTCTCCTACGAGCAGTACTTC

D: -
V: TRBV9
size: -
J: TRBJ2-2
CDR3: CASSVENSGTGELFF
DNA: TGTGCCAGCAGCGTAGAAAACAGTGGCACCGGGGAGCTGTTTTTT

D: -
V: TRBV7-8
size: -
J: TRBJ2-1
CDR3: CASSLVLREQFF
DNA: TGTGCCAGCAGCTTAGTCTTGAGGGAGCAGTTCTTC

D: TRBD2
V: TRBV19
size: -
J: TRBJ2-5
CDR3: CASSIEAGEETQYF
DNA: TGTGCCAGTAGTATAGAAGCGGGGGAGGAGACCCAGTACTTC

D: TRBD2
V: TRBV9
size: -
J: TRBJ2-7
CDR3: CASSGGGSYEQYF
DNA: TGTGCCAGCAGCGGCGGGGGTTCCTACGAGCAGTACTTC

D: TRBD2
V: TRBV29-1
size: -
J: TRBJ2-1
CDR3: CSVRAGFVYNEQFF
DNA: TGCAGCGTTCGAGCGGGATTCGTTTACAATGAGCAGTTCTTC

D: -
V: TRBV6-1
size: -
J: TRBJ1-2
CDR3: CASSEDFPGSYGYTF
DNA: TGTGCCAGCAGTGAAGACTTCCCAGGGTCTTATGGCTACACCTTC

D: -
V: TRBV5-1
size: -
J: TRBJ2-3
CDR3: CASSDQMEGTQYF
DNA: TGCGCCAGCAGCGACCAAATGGAGGGTACGCAGTATTTT

D: -
V: TRBV6-5
size: once
J: TRBJ2-1
CDR3: CASRSTAYNEQFF
DNA: TGTGCCAGCAGGTCGACAGCTTACAATGAGCAGTTCTTC

D: -
V: TRBV7-9
size: -
J: TRBJ2-7
CDR3: CASSSAFEQYF
DNA: TGTGCCAGCAGCTCCGCCTTCGAGCAGTACTTC

D: TRBD2
V: TRBV10-3
size: -
J: TRBJ2-1
CDR3: CAISERAGEYEQFF
DNA: TGTGCCATCAGCGAGAGGGCGGGAGAATATGAGCAGTTCTTC

D: -
V: TRBV5-1
size: -
J: TRBJ2-2
CDR3: CASSLLGLPGGELFF
DNA: TGCGCCAGCAGCTTGCTGGGACTGCCCGGCGGGGAGCTGTTTTTT

D: -
V: TRBV7-2
size: -
J: TRBJ2-1
CDR3: CASSPFHNEQFF
DNA: TGTGCCAGCAGCCCGTTCCACAATGAGCAGTTCTTC

D: TRBD2
V: TRBV18
size: -
J: TRBJ2-7
CDR3: CASSPSGARGEQYF
DNA: TGTGCCAGCTCACCTAGCGGGGCGAGGGGCGAGCAGTACTTC

D: TRBD2
V: TRBV10-3
size: medium-sized
J: TRBJ2-7
CDR3: CATDASGVSYEQYF
DNA: TGTGCCACGGATGCTAGCGGAGTTTCCTACGAGCAGTACTTC

D: TRBD1
V: TRBV4-2
size: -
J: TRBJ2-3
CDR3: CASSQEGWTGGTDTQYF
DNA: TGTGCCAGCAGCCAAGAGGGGTGGACAGGGGGCACAGATACGCAGTATTTT

D: -
V: TRBV18
size: -
J: TRBJ1-1
CDR3: CASSTTQGSTEAFF
DNA: TGTGCCAGCTCAACGACACAGGGCTCCACTGAAGCTTTCTTT

D: TRBD1
V: TRBV28
size: -
J: TRBJ2-5
CDR3: CASSQTGDAGETQYF
DNA: TGTGCCAGCAGCCAGACAGGGGACGCGGGGGAGACCCAGTACTTC

D: -
V: TRBV29-1
size: -
J: TRBJ2-2
CDR3: CSVEPSRAGVRTGELFF
DNA: TGCAGCGTTGAGCCTTCTCGGGCAGGGGTCAGGACCGGGGAGCTGTTTTTT

D: -
V: TRBV6-5
size: -
J: TRBJ1-1
CDR3: CASTLGGRAEAFF
DNA: TGTGCCAGCACCCTCGGAGGCAGGGCTGAAGCTTTCTTT

D: TRBD1
V: TRBV29-1
size: -
J: TRBJ1-1
CDR3: CSVRDRQPEAFF
DNA: TGCAGCGTAAGGGACAGGCAACCTGAAGCTTTCTTT

D: TRBD2
V: TRBV11-2
size: -
J: TRBJ2-7
CDR3: CASSRDGTRSYEQYF
DNA: TGTGCCAGCAGCCGCGACGGGACTAGATCTTACGAGCAGTACTTC

D: -
V: TRBV7-2
size: -
J: TRBJ2-7
CDR3: CASSLAWRGRVSYEQYF
DNA: TGTGCCAGCAGCTTAGCGTGGAGGGGGCGCGTGTCCTACGAGCAGTACTTC

D: -
V: TRBV6-5
size: -
J: TRBJ1-3
CDR3: CASSGRQGNTIYF
DNA: TGTGCCAGCAGTGGAAGGCAGGGAAACACCATATATTTT

D: -
V: TRBV6-5
size: -
J: TRBJ1-1
CDR3: CASNRVGVNTEAFF
DNA: TGTGCCAGTAACAGGGTAGGAGTGAACACTGAAGCTTTCTTT